The source of this T cell receptor beta chain is a study of blood T cell repertoires in COVID-19 (dated by TCRdb to the early 2020s). About the study as a whole: Samples from collaborators originated in the United States, Italy and Spain and spanned both the acute and convalescent phases of COVID-19. The repertoires were made available in a free public database intended to serve as a resource for research on the immune response to SARS-CoV-2. The sample metadata nearly always contained a de-identified subject ID, COVID-19 status, age in years and sex. The samples were drawn from the first 160 participants of the ongoing ImmuneRACE study and from under 1,500 subjects provided by 6 global collaborators. The material from the prospective study consisted of cDNA or gDNA derived from T cells, B-cell-depleted T cells, or PBMCs. Where available, HLA class I and class II types were obtained from metadata supplied by the sample provider rather than from assay-based typing. Deeply sampled blood TCRbeta repertoires from subjects exposed to, actively infected with, or recovered from COVID-19 were included in the dataset. Overall study results and their limits: Clinical and demographic metadata were provided uncurated, with the amount varying by source and participant.

TCRbeta CDR3 regions were amplified from genomic DNA using the immunoSEQ Assay, a bias-controlled multiplex PCR. Per the authors' processing: The number of nucleated cells in each sample was estimated from the amplification of reference gene primers within the assay. To quantify the absolute abundance of each unique TCRbeta CDR3 rearrangement, sequence reads were collapsed and filtered. Productive Simpson clonality was computed per sample as the square root of Simpson's diversity index over productive rearrangements. The immuneACCESS repertoire file appears here via TCRdb, limited to in-frame rearrangements. These files lack a portion of the clones; in checked studies, under half of the deficit traces to unresolved V genes, and the cause of the others is not known. The V and J calls and clone size come from that table; D and trimming were worked out from the DNA. The sample data list about 53,000 clones, and 81% of these were observed just once. The leading ten clones occupy about a fifth of the sample.

Regarding this clone: Its specific antigen is unknown. The sample holds no much larger clone one base away, and base qualities are not on file.

One collaborating source in Seattle enrolled patients during active infection and followed them longitudinally through the course of disease. Each collaborating institution followed its own protocols to collect whole blood in K2EDTA tubes. For TCRbeta analysis, collaborators shipped samples in one of three forms: frozen whole blood, isolated PBMCs, or DNA extracted from either of those sample types. V sheds 5 bases and J sheds 3 bases, leaving 14 bases between their ends. From the cysteine up to the phenylalanine, the CDR3 has a length of 15 residues. CDR3 DNA only is kept here, 45 bases in frame from base 1. The germline V gene gives CDR1 as SGHTA and CDR2 as FQGTGA.

This TCR derives from a woman older than 75 with COVID-19, enrolled during active disease. The sequence joins TRBV7-3 to TRBJ2-1, and the D gene may be TRBD2, 5 bases matching. Source material: peripheral blood. The CDR3 in this case is CASSPDSRGYNEQFF. The DNA sequence reads TGTGCCAGCAGCCCGGACTCCCGGGGCTACAATGAGCAGTTCTTC.